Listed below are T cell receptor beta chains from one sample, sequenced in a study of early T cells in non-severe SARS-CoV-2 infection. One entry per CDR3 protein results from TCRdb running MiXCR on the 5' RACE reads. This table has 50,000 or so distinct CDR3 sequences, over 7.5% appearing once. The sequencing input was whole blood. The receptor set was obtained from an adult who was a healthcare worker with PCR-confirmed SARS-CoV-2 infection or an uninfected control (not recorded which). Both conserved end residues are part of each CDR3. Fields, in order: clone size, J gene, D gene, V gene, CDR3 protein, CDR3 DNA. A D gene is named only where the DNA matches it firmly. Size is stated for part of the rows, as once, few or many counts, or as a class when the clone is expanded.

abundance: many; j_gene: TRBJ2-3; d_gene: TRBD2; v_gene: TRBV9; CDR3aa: CASSEVGAGGGTDTQYF; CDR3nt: TGTGCCAGCAGCGAGGTAGGAGCGGGAGGGGGCACAGATACGCAGTATTTT
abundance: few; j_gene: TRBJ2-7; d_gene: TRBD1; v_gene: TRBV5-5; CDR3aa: CASSLEGQGNSYEQYF; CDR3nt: TGTGCCAGCAGCTTGGAGGGACAGGGAAACTCCTACGAGCAGTACTTC
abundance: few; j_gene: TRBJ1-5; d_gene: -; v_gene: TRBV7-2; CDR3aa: CASSPAVRNQPQHF; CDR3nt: TGTGCCAGCAGCCCCGCGGTAAGGAATCAGCCCCAGCATTTT
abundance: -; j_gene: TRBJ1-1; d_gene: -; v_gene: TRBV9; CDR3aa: CASSTPKGPVSNEAFF; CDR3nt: TGTGCCAGCAGCACACCGAAGGGACCGGTTAGCAATGAAGCTTTCTTT
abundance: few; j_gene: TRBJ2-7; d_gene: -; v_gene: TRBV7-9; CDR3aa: CASSLSAASYEQYF; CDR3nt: TGTGCCAGCAGCTTAAGTGCTGCGTCCTACGAGCAGTACTTC
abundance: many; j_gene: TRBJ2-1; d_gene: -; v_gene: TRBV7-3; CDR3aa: CASSLIWRQNYNEQFF; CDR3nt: TGTGCCAGCAGCTTAATTTGGCGACAGAACTACAATGAGCAGTTCTTC
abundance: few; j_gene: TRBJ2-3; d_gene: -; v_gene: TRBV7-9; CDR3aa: CASSLALPAEDTQYF; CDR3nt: TGTGCCAGCAGCTTAGCGCTGCCGGCGGAAGATACGCAGTATTTT
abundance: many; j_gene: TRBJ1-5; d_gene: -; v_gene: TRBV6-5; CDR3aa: CASRGAGSNQPQHF; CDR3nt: TGTGCCAGCAGGGGGGCTGGAAGCAATCAGCCCCAGCATTTT
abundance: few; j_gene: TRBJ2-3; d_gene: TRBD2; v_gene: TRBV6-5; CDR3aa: CASSYGTSGRATQYF; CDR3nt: TGTGCCAGCAGTTACGGGACTAGCGGGAGGGCCACGCAGTATTTT
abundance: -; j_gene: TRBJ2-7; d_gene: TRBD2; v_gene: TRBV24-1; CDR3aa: CATSYPRLAGRGEQYF; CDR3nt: TGTGCCACCAGTTACCCACGGCTAGCGGGACGCGGGGAGCAGTACTTC
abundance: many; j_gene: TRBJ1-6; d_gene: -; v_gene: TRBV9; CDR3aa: CASSVDPDNSPLHF; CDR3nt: TGTGCCAGCAGCGTAGATCCAGATAATTCACCCCTCCACTTT
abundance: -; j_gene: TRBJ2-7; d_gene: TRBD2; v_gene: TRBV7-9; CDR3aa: CASSLSGTRVYEQYF; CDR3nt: TGTGCCAGCAGCCTCTCCGGGACTAGGGTCTACGAGCAGTACTTC
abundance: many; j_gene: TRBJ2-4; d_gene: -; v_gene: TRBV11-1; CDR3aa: CASSLRSAAIQYF; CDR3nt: TGTGCCAGCAGCTTAAGGTCAGCCGCCATTCAGTACTTC
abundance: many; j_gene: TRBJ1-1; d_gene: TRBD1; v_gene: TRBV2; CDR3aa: CASNQGAVNTEAFF; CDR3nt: TGTGCCAGCAACCAGGGGGCGGTGAACACTGAAGCTTTCTTT
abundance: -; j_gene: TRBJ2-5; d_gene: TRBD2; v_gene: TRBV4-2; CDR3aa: CASSQGGLAGFQETQYF; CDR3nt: TGTGCCAGCAGCCAAGGGGGACTAGCGGGGTTTCAAGAGACCCAGTACTTC
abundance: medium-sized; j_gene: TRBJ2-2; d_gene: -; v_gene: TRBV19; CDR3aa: CASSIYEATGELFF; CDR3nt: TGTGCCAGTAGTATCTACGAGGCCACCGGGGAGCTGTTTTTT
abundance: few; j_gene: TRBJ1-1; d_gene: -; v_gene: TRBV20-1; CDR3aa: CSARQGVGNTEAFF; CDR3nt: TGCAGTGCTAGGCAAGGGGTCGGGAACACTGAAGCTTTCTTT
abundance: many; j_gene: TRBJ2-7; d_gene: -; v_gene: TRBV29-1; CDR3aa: CSVGDWDTFYEQYF; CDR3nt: TGCAGCGTTGGAGATTGGGACACCTTCTACGAGCAGTACTTC
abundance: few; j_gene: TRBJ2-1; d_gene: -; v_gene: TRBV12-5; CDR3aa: CASGLVELGGGNEQFF; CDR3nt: TGTGCTAGTGGTTTGGTAGAACTAGGTGGAGGCAATGAGCAGTTCTTC
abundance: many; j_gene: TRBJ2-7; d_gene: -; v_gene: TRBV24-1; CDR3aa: CATSTGTYEQYF; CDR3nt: TGTGCCACCAGTACAGGAACCTACGAGCAGTACTTC
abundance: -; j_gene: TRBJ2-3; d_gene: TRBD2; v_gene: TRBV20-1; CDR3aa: CSVRSLAGPTDTQYF; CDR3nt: TGCAGTGTCCGGTCGCTAGCGGGGCCTACAGATACGCAGTATTTT
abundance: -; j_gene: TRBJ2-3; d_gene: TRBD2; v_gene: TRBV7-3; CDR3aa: CASSKLAGGVDTQYF; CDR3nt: TGTGCCAGCAGCAAACTAGCGGGGGGCGTAGATACGCAGTATTTT
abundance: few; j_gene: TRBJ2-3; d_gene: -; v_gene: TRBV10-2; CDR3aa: CASSEEVWGTDTQYF; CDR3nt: TGCGCCAGCAGTGAGGAAGTCTGGGGCACAGATACGCAGTATTTT
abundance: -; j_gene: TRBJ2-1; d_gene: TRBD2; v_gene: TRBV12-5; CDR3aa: CASGSRLAGWGEQFF; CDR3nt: TGTGCTAGTGGTTCCAGACTAGCGGGATGGGGTGAGCAGTTCTTC
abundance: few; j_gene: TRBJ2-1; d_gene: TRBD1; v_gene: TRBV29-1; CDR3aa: CSVKSRDRVGHEQFF; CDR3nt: TGCAGCGTTAAGAGCCGGGACAGGGTCGGGCATGAGCAGTTCTTC
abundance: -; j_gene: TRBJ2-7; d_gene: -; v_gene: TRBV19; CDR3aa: CASTWGTNYEQYF; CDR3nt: TGTGCCAGTACCTGGGGTACCAACTACGAGCAGTACTTC
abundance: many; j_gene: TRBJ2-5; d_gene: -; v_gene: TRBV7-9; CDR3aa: CASSHLGGRETQYF; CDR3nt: TGTGCCAGCAGCCACTTGGGGGGGCGAGAGACCCAGTACTTC
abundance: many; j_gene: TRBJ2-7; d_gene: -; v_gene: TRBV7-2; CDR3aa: CASTGSYEQYF; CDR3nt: TGTGCCAGCACCGGGTCCTACGAGCAGTACTTC
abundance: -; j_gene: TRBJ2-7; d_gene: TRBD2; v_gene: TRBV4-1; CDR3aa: CASSQGGAGRGHEQYF; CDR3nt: TGCGCCAGCAGCCAAGGAGGTGCCGGGAGGGGACACGAGCAGTACTTC
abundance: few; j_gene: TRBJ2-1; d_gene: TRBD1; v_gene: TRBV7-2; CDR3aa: CASSQGASRYNEQFF; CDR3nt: TGTGCCAGCAGCCAGGGGGCCTCCAGGTACAATGAGCAGTTCTTC
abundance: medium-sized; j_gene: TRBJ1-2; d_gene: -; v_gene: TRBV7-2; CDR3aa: CASSLGGGSYGYTF; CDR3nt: TGTGCCAGCAGCTTAGGAGGGGGGTCCTATGGCTACACCTTC
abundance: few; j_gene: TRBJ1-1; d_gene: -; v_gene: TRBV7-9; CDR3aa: CASSLAPGYTEAFF; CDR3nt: TGTGCCAGCAGCTTAGCGCCAGGCTACACTGAAGCTTTCTTT
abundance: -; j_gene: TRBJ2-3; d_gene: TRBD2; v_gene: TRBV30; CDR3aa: CAWAGTSGPSTDTQYF; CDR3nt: TGTGCCTGGGCCGGGACTAGCGGCCCTAGCACAGATACGCAGTATTTT
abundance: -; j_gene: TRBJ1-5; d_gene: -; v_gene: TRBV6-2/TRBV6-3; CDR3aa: CASSYGRRNQPQHF; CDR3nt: TGTGCCAGCAGTTACGGGAGGCGCAATCAGCCCCAGCATTTT
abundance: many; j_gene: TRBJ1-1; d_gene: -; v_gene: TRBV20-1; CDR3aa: CSARYLGPGTTGTEAFF; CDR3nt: TGCAGTGCTAGATATTTAGGGCCCGGGACCACCGGCACTGAAGCTTTCTTT
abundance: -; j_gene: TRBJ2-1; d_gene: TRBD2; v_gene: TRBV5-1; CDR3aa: CASSLVVTSGKHEQFF; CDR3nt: TGCGCCAGCAGCTTGGTAGTCACTAGCGGGAAACATGAGCAGTTCTTC
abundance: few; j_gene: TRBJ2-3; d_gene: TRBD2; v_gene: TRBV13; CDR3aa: CASSLRLGLAGWEENTDTQYF; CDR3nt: TGTGCCAGCAGCTTACGCTTGGGACTAGCGGGATGGGAGGAGAACACAGATACGCAGTATTTT
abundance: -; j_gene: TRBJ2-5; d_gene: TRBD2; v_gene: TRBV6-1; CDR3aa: CASSPSGGVKTQYF; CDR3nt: TGTGCCAGCAGCCCTAGCGGGGGCGTAAAGACCCAGTACTTC
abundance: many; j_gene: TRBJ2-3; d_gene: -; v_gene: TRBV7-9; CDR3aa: CASSLGRLSTDTQYF; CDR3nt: TGTGCCAGCAGTCTAGGAAGGTTGAGCACAGATACGCAGTATTTT
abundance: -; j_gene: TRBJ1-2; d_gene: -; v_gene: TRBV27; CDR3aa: CASSFGYGYTF; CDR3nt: TGTGCCAGCAGTTTTGGGTATGGCTACACCTTC
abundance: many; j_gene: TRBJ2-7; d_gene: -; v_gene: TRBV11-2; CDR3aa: CASSFIRDSYEQYF; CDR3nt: TGTGCCAGCAGCTTCATTCGGGACTCCTACGAGCAGTACTTC
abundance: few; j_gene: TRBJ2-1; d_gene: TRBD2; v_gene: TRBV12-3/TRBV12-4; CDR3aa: CASSLGTSGGDQQFF; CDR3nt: TGTGCCAGCAGTTTAGGGACTAGCGGGGGGGACCAACAGTTCTTC
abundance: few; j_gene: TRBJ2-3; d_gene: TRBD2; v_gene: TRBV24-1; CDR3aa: CATSDFYAGGTDTQYF; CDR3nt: TGTGCCACCAGTGATTTTTACGCGGGAGGCACAGATACGCAGTATTTT
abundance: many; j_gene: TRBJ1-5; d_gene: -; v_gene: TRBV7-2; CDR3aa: CASSLVAGGTQPQHF; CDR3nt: TGTGCCAGCAGCTTAGTTGCAGGAGGCACTCAGCCCCAGCATTTT
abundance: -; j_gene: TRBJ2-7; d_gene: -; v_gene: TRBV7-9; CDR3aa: CASSALASHLEQYF; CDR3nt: TGTGCCAGCAGCGCTCTGGCTAGCCACCTGGAGCAGTACTTC
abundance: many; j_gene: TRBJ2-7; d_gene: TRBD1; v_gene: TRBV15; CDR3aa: CATSSSPGQSYEQYF; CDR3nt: TGTGCCACCAGCAGTAGCCCGGGACAGTCCTACGAGCAGTACTTC
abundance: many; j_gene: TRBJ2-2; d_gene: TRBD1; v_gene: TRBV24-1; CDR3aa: CATSDVGTDDTGELFF; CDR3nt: TGTGCCACCAGTGATGTAGGGACAGATGACACCGGGGAGCTGTTTTTT
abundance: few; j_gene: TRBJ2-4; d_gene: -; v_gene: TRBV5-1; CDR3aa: CASSPGLAKNIQYF; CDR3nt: TGCGCCAGCAGCCCGGGACTAGCCAAAAACATTCAGTACTTC
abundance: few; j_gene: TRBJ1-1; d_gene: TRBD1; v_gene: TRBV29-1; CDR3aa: CSATGTAANTEAFF; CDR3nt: TGCAGCGCTACCGGGACAGCGGCGAACACTGAAGCTTTCTTT
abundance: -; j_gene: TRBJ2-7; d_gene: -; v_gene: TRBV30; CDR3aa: CAWNIGGDSSYEQYF; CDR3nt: TGTGCCTGGAATATAGGGGGGGATTCCTCCTACGAGCAGTACTTC
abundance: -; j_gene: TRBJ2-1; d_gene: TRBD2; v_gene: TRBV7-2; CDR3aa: CASSLVAGPYNEQFF; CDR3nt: TGTGCCAGCAGCTTAGTAGCGGGCCCCTACAATGAGCAGTTCTTC
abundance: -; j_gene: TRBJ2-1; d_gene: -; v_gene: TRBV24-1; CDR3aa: CATSERASYNEQFF; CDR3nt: TGTGCCACCAGTGAAAGGGCCTCTTACAATGAGCAGTTCTTC